Shown below are 5 T cell receptor beta chains from a single sample sequenced in a study of blood T cell repertoires in COVID-19. Using immunoSEQ multiplex PCR, the repertoire was profiled, and TCRdb retains in-frame clones only, with some absent. The sample consists of 200,000 to 250,000 clones, about 86% of them appearing once. The sequencing input was PBMCs or T cells enriched from blood (not recorded which). These receptor sequences come from a woman in her forties or fifties with acute COVID-19.

The chain recombines TRBV5-1 with TRBJ2-5; 7 nucleotides match TRBD2. V gave up 1 base and J gave up 0 bases; unmatched junction bases: 3. The CDR3 is 15 amino acids. Germline CDR1 reads SGHRS; CDR2 reads YFSETQ. The CDR3, as DNA: TGCGCCAGCAGCTTGTCCGGACTAGACCAAGAGACCCAGTACTTC. It is translated as CASSLSGLDQETQYF.

The chain carries TRBV3-1 (or the pseudogene TRBV3-2) and TRBJ2-3, with D tentatively TRBD1 (6 bases). Deletions cut 1 base from V and 0 bases from J, with 14 bases between. The CDR3 length is 17 residues. From germline, CDR1 is LGHDT and CDR2 YNNKEL (reference sequence). CDR3 coding DNA: TGTGCCAGCAGCCAAGTAATAGGGGACACCAGCACAGATACGCAGTATTTT. Its translation is CASSQVIGDTSTDTQYF.

This CDR3 is CASTQGLLMNTEAFF. CDR3 nucleotides: TGTGCCAGCACACAGGGGCTGCTTATGAACACTGAAGCTTTCTTT. The V and J genes are TRBV6-5 and TRBJ1-1, with TRBD1 matching over 7 bases. Per germline, CDR1 MNHEY and CDR2 SVGAGI. There are 15 residues in the CDR3. V shed 7 bases, J shed 0 bases, and the junction held 8 bases outside the gene matches.

The chain recombines TRBV4-2 with TRBJ2-7, with TRBD1 matching over 7 bases. Germline lookup yields CDR1 LGHNA and CDR2 YNFKEQ. The CDR3 runs to 19 residues. V was pared by 3 bases and J by 4 bases, with 21 bases of the junction left unmatched. In DNA form, the CDR3 reads TGTGCCAGCAGCCAGAAAGCCCGACAGGGTGGTACTACCGGGTACGAGCAGTACTTC. Its protein is CASSQKARQGGTTGYEQYF.

The CDR3 DNA reads TGTGCCAGCAGCACAACGACTAGCGGGAGCTCCTACAATGAGCAGTTCTTC. Translating it yields CASSTTTSGSSYNEQFF. This chain connects TRBV7-3 to TRBJ2-1; TRBD2 agrees at 12 bases. The CDR3 contains 17 residues. Germline V gives CDR1 SGHTA, CDR2 FQGTGA. Trimming at V came to 5 bases and at J to 0 bases, leaving 5 bases not matched to a gene.